This section outlines one T cell receptor beta chain sequence together with its context. No antigen is known for it. These data belong to a study of cytomegalovirus exposure and HLA in healthy donors. The length of the CDR3 is 12 residues. The V end lost 5 bases, the J end lost 5 bases, and 8 bases lay between the germline ends. Germline assignment: CDR1 SEHNR and CDR2 FQNEAQ (reference sequence). With 60 Vbeta and 13 Jbeta primers, the PCR was carried out. The repertoire was sequenced with immunoSEQ multiplex PCR; TCRdb's copy has only in-frame clones and lacks some. The specimen's table records fewer than 150,000 clones. Regarding the study as a whole: Confirmation in vitro established that a few CMV-associated chains were specific for CMV antigens.

The sample was PBMCs. The sequence was collected from a man between 18 and 29 years old in good health and CMV-seronegative. This chain joins TRBV7-9 and TRBJ2-3; D is possibly TRBD1 (5 bases). The CDR3 sequence is CASSDRGDTQYF. CDR3 sequence (DNA): TGTGCCAGCAGCGATAGGGGAGATACGCAGTATTTT.